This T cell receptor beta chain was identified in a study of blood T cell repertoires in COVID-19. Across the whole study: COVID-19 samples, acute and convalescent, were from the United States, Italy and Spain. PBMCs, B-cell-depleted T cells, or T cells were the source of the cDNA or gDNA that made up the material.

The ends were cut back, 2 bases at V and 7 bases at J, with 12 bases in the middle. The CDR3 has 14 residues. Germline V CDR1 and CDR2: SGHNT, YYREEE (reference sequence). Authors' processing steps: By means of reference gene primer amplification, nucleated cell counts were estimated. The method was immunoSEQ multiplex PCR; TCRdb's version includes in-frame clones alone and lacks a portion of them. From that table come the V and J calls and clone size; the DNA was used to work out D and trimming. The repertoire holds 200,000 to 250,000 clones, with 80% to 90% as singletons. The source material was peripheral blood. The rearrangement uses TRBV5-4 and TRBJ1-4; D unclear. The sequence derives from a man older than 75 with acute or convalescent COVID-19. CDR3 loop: CASSLGQAGEKLFF. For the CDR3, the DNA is TGTGCCAGCAGCTTAGGGCAGGCGGGTGAAAAACTGTTTTTT.